The sequence of this T cell receptor (beta chain) was determined in a study of T-cell memory formation after mild COVID-19. The CDR3 totals 14 residues. In germline, CDR1 is SGHRS, CDR2 YFSETQ. The V gene end was trimmed by 0 bases and the J gene end by 1 base; junction bases not matched to a gene: 0. Constant-segment primers and 5'RACE yielded cDNA libraries for TCR alpha and TCR beta, each carrying sample barcodes and UMIs. TCRdb reanalysed the 5' RACE reads using MiXCR and keeps one entry per CDR3 protein. The table includes some 300,000 distinct CDR3 sequences, about 20% detected once. The V gene is TRBV5-1, the J gene TRBJ2-7, with 8 bases identical to TRBD2. Sequenced: PBMCs or a T cell subset sorted from them (not recorded which). The sequence came from a man between 18 and 35 years old who had mild COVID-19 (a few samples of this study predate the infection). Cell type and time point are not known. This CDR3 reads CASSLVAGSYEQYF. In DNA, the CDR3 is TGCGCCAGCAGCTTGGTAGCGGGATCCTACGAGCAGTACTTC. Full variable domain (remainder filled in from reference TRBV5-1 and TRBJ2-7): KAGVTQTPRYLIKTRGQQVTLSCSPISGHRSVSWYQQTPGQGLQFLFEYFSETQRNKGNFPGRFSGRQFSNSRSEMNVSTLELGDSALYLCASSLVAGSYEQYFGPGTRLTVT.